A single sample gave rise to the 8 T cell receptor beta chains below, sequenced in a study of blood T cell repertoires in COVID-19. Assay: immunoSEQ multiplex PCR; the TCRdb copy retains only in-frame clones and omits some. The sample carries under 200,000 clones, approximately 90% recorded once. Sequenced material: peripheral blood. Every receptor here comes from a woman aged 55-75 years who had recovered from COVID-19.

The gene calls are TRBV4-2 and TRBJ2-2; 7 nucleotides agree with TRBD2. V dropped 4 bases and J dropped 2; count of bases not matched to a gene: 7. Germline V lookup: CDR1 LGHNA, CDR2 YNFKEQ. The CDR3 runs to 16 residues. CDR3 sequence reads: CASSPGRARNTGELFF. The CDR3 DNA follows: TGTGCCAGCAGCCCGGGGAGGGCGCGCAACACCGGGGAGCTGTTTTTT.

The V and J genes are TRBV5-6 and TRBJ1-2; D not certain. The V end was cut by 1 base, the J end by 4 bases, with 5 bases between. CDR1 is SGHDT, CDR2 YYEEEE, per germline. The CDR3 has 12 amino acids. Written as DNA, the CDR3 is TGTGCCAGCAGCTTGTACAGCTATGGCTACACCTTC. Translating it yields CASSLYSYGYTF.

The chain carries TRBV5-4 and TRBJ2-5; D is unclear. This CDR3 comprises 14 residues. Germline CDR1 reads SGHNT; CDR2 reads YYREEE (reference sequence). Trimming cost V 3 bases and J 0 bases, with 9 bases left between them. The CDR3 loop is CASSSTINQETQYF. In DNA form, the CDR3 reads TGTGCCAGCAGCTCAACTATTAACCAAGAGACCCAGTACTTC.

The V and J genes are TRBV5-1 and TRBJ2-5, with 10 bases lining up with TRBD2. This CDR3 contains 16 residues. CDR1 is SGHRS and CDR2 is YFSETQ in the germline V gene. The ends lost 2 bases at V and 1 base at J; junction bases unmatched: 5. The CDR3, as DNA: TGCGCCAGCAGCTTATCTAGCGGGGGCGTCCAAGAGACCCAGTACTTC. Translating gives CASSLSSGGVQETQYF.

CDR3 protein: CASSEGDRGSYNSPLHF. In DNA, the CDR3 is TGTGCCAGCAGTGAAGGGGACAGGGGCTCCTATAATTCACCCCTCCACTTT. This chain uses TRBV6-1 with TRBJ1-6, with TRBD1 matching 10 bases. CDR1 MNHNS and CDR2 SASEGT come from the germline V gene. This CDR3 comprises 17 residues. Trimming removed 1 base from V and 0 bases from J; junction bases left unmatched: 0.

The chain combines TRBV5-4 with TRBJ2-5, with D tentatively TRBD2 (7 bases). Trimming left V 4 bases short and J 5 bases short, with 15 bases between. Germline CDR1 and CDR2: SGHNT and YYREEE (reference sequence). The CDR3 spans 14 residues. The CDR3 region has the DNA TGTGCCAGCAGCGCAACGGGGGGCGTGGAGACCCAGTACTTC. Amino acid sequence: CASSATGGVETQYF.

This clone was counted many times. The CDR3 coding sequence is TGTGCCATCAGTGTGGGCAGAGTGAACACTGAAGCTTTCTTT. Protein: CAISVGRVNTEAFF. This chain uses TRBV10-3 with TRBJ1-1; no firm D call. The CDR3 runs to 14 residues. Between the trimmed V and J ends, which lost 4 bases and 0 bases, there was a span of 9 bases. Germline V lookup: CDR1 ENHRY, CDR2 SYGVKD.

Concerning this clone itself: Relative to the germline gene, one junction end is altered; a read error may explain this. The J gene is TRBJ1-6, the V gene TRBV7-7; the match to TRBD1 covers 9 bases. Per the germline V gene, CDR1 is SSHAT and CDR2 is FNYEAQ (reference sequence). CDR3 length: 16 amino acids. Here the CDR3 reads CASSLVAGQGNSPLHF. The CDR3 DNA sequence: TGTGCTAGCAGCTTAGTGGCGGGACAGGGCAATTCACCCCTCCACTTT.